In this sample, the clone carrying this T cell receptor beta chain turned up a few times. This specimen comes from a study of blood T cell repertoires in COVID-19. Sequencing was performed with immunoSEQ multiplex PCR; in TCRdb, only in-frame clones are kept and a portion is missing. The table records fewer than 450,000 clones, 90% of them present only once. V was trimmed by 7 bases and J by 4 bases, leaving 19 bases between them. Germline V gene data show CDR1 as LGHNT and CDR2 as FRNRAP. The CDR3 covers 16 residues. This TCR was sampled from a man between 18 and 35 years old who had recovered from COVID-19. The chain joins TRBV12-5 to TRBJ2-2; tentative D call: TRBD2 (6 bases). The sample taken for sequencing was PBMCs or T cells enriched from blood (not recorded which). Here the CDR3 DNA reads TGTGCTAGTGCGGCGGGGCCCCGGGACGCCACCGGGGAGCTGTTTTTT. It codes for CASAAGPRDATGELFF.